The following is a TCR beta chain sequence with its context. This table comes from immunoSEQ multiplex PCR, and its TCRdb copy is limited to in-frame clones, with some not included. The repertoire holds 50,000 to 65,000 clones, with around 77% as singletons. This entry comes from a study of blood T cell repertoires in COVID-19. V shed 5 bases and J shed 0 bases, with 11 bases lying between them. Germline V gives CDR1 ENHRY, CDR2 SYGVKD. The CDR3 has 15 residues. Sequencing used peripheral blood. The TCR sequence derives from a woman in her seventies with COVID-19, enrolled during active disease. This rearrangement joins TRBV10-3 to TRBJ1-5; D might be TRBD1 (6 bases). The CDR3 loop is CAISRDKYSNQPQHF. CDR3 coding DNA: TGTGCCATCAGTCGGGACAAATATAGCAATCAGCCCCAGCATTTT.